One T cell receptor (beta chain) is described in this entry. The data belong to a study of graft-versus-host responses after intestinal transplantation. Study information: Following induction with anti-thymocyte globulin, all recipients were given tacrolimus and steroids for about three years.

CDR1 is SGHAT, CDR2 FQNNGV, per germline. Trimming cost V 3 bases and J 5 bases, with 26 bases left between them. The CDR3 has 18 residues. Measured with immunoSEQ multiplex PCR; TCRdb has only the in-frame clones, and not every one. The sample holds 99,000 or so clones; around 88% are singletons and the top ten take roughly 1.4%. The rearrangement uses TRBV11-2 and TRBJ2-7; D may match TRBD1 or TRBD2 (5 bases each). The receptor comes from a human patient who received an intestinal transplant, so some T cells may come from the graft donor. The starting material was PBMCs, obtained 255 days after intestinal transplant. The CDR3 coding sequence is TGTGCCAGCAGCTTCCCCACGGCAACCGGGACCGAAGCGGACGAGCAGTACTTC. Its translation is CASSFPTATGTEADEQYF.